One and the same sample provided the 15 T cell receptor beta chains below, sequenced in a study of cytomegalovirus exposure and HLA in healthy donors. The PCR employed 60 Vbeta primers together with 13 Jbeta primers. The table came from immunoSEQ multiplex PCR; TCRdb's copy has only in-frame clones and leaves some out. The table lists about 280,000 clones, 70% to 90% of them singletons. The sample taken for sequencing was PBMCs. These receptors were collected from a woman younger than 35 in good health and CMV-seronegative.

V and J are TRBV6-5 and TRBJ2-1; the match to TRBD1 covers 9 bases. The CDR3 runs 14 residues. Germline V gene sequence: CDR1 MNHEY, CDR2 SVGAGI. Losses at the gene ends were 7 bases for V and 3 bases for J; bases not matched to a gene: 4. The CDR3 DNA reads as TGTGCCAGCAAACAGGGGGCGATCTACAATGAGCAGTTCTTC. It specifies CASKQGAIYNEQFF.

This sequence joins TRBV11-3 and TRBJ2-2; the D gene is possibly TRBD2 (6 bases). The CDR3 totals 14 residues. CDR1 SGHNT and CDR2 YENEEA come from the germline V gene. Trimming left V 2 bases short and J 5 bases short, with 9 bases between. CDR3 sequence reads: CASSLMEGTGELFF. Written as DNA, the CDR3 is TGTGCCAGCAGCTTAATGGAGGGGACCGGGGAGCTGTTTTTT.

CDR3 DNA: TGTGCCAGCAGCTTTAGAGTAAATGAAAAACTGTTTTTT. Translating gives CASSFRVNEKLFF. The chain employs TRBV5-5 and TRBJ1-4, with D unresolved. V shed 2 bases and J shed 5 bases, with 7 bases lying between them. CDR3 length equals 13 residues. In germline, CDR1 is SGHKS, CDR2 YYEKEE (reference sequence).

As concerns this clone: Here the CDR3 omits its conserved ending phenylalanine or tryptophan, so a read error is the likely source. The limits of the CDR3 on the DNA are not certain, so only TCRdb's listed CDR3 is given. The gene calls are TRBV1 and TRBJ2-7; the D segment call TRBD2 is taken from the table without a DNA check. TRBV1 counts as a pseudogene. 10 amino acids form the CDR3, both terminal residues included. CDR3 region: CTSSQDLTGG.

The table lists this clone with a few counts. The chain carries TRBV27 and TRBJ1-1; weak D call: TRBD1 (6 bases). The length of the CDR3 is 14 residues. The ends were cut back, 1 base at V and 1 base at J, with 7 bases in the middle. Germline assignment: CDR1 MNHEY and CDR2 SMNVEV (reference sequence). CDR3 DNA: TGTGCCAGCAGTTTATGGGGGCCGAACACTGAAGCTTTCTTT. The encoded protein is CASSLWGPNTEAFF.

The genes are TRBV10-3 and TRBJ1-5, with 7 bases identical to TRBD1. The CDR3 sequence is 18 residues long. J was trimmed by 5 bases and V by 6 bases; bases with no gene match: 19. Germline V gene data show CDR1 as ENHRY and CDR2 as SYGVKD. CDR3 sequence reads: CAISRGDSTYDPDQPQHF. For the CDR3, the DNA is TGTGCCATCAGCAGGGGGGACAGCACCTATGATCCCGATCAGCCCCAGCATTTT.

V and J are TRBV7-2 and TRBJ2-7; tentative D call: TRBD2 (6 bases). The CDR3 sequence is 15 residues long. Germline V gene sequence: CDR1 SGHTA, CDR2 FQGNSA. Trimming pared 3 bases from V and 8 bases from J, leaving 20 bases between. CDR3 nucleotides: TGTGCCAGCAGCTTCTCCCGACTAGTCCCTACGAAGCAGTACTTC. It specifies CASSFSRLVPTKQYF.

The chain employs TRBV2 and TRBJ2-5; 8 bases match TRBD2. The CDR3 totals 12 residues. Germline-derived CDR1 and CDR2 are SNHLY and FYNNEI. J was trimmed by 5 bases and V by 6 bases; bases with no gene match: 2. The CDR3 coding sequence is TGTGCCAGCAGAATAGCGGGGGAGACCCAGTACTTC. It encodes CASRIAGETQYF.

The V gene is TRBV6-6, the J gene TRBJ2-7, with 9 bases fitting TRBD1. Germline-derived CDR1 and CDR2 are MNHNY and SVGAGI (reference sequence). The ends lost 2 bases at V and 3 bases at J; junction bases unmatched: 5. The CDR3 has 15 residues. The CDR3 sequence: CASSYAGQGIYEQYF. The DNA for the CDR3 is TGTGCCAGCAGTTACGCCGGACAGGGGATCTACGAGCAGTACTTC.

The chain recombines TRBV4-1 with TRBJ1-2, with no clear D. The V gene's germline CDR1 is MGHRA and CDR2 YSYEKL. Trimming cost V 1 base and J 4 bases, with 13 bases left between them. This CDR3 region has 15 residues. This CDR3 reads CASSQVVRRGYGYTF. DNA for the CDR3: TGCGCCAGCAGCCAAGTTGTGAGACGGGGCTATGGCTACACCTTC.

The CDR3 region is CATARLNTEAFF. CDR3 nucleotide sequence: TGTGCCACCGCCAGGCTGAACACTGAAGCTTTCTTT. J is TRBJ1-1 and V is TRBV15; D remains ambiguous. This CDR3 is built from 12 residues. Trimming took 8 bases from V and 0 from J, leaving 7 bases between them. CDR1 is LNHNV and CDR2 is YYDKDF in the germline V gene (reference sequence).

This rearrangement joins TRBV6-1 to TRBJ2-3, with D perhaps matching TRBD2 (5 bases). Germline lookup yields CDR1 MNHNS and CDR2 SASEGT. Trimming removed 4 bases at V and 1 base at J, with 12 bases between. The length of the CDR3 is 15 residues. The CDR3 bases are TGTGCCAGCAGTGGACTAAGAGAGGGCACAGATACGCAGTATTTT. This codes for CASSGLREGTDTQYF.

The V gene is TRBV10-3, the J gene TRBJ2-7; 7 nucleotides line up with TRBD2. V dropped 10 bases and J dropped 3; count of bases not matched to a gene: 12. Germline V gives CDR1 ENHRY, CDR2 SYGVKD. The CDR3 runs to 14 residues. The CDR3 here is CATSLGGGDYEQYF. The CDR3 nucleotides read TGTGCCACCTCGTTGGGTGGGGGGGACTACGAGCAGTACTTC.

This clone has only one observation. One end of the junction varies from germline; a read error may be responsible. The chain links TRBV7-9 to TRBJ2-7, with D perhaps TRBD1 (7 bases). Germline lookup yields CDR1 SEHNR and CDR2 FQNEAQ (reference sequence). The CDR3 has 17 amino acids. Written as DNA, the CDR3 is TGTTCCAGCAGCCTTTTGGAGGGGCAGGGGGGATCCTACGAGCAGTACTTC. This codes for CSSSLLEGQGGSYEQYF. The variable domain in full, completed from reference TRBV7-9 and TRBJ2-7, reads DTGVSQNPRHKITKRGQNVTFRCDPISEHNRLYWYRQTLGQGPEFLTYFQNEAQLEKSRLLSDRFSAERPKGSFSTLEIQRTEQGDSAMYLCSSSLLEGQGGSYEQYFGPGTRLTVT.

This clone was counted once. The V gene is TRBV15, the J gene TRBJ2-1, with a weak D call TRBD2 (7 bases). Germline V gene data show CDR1 as LNHNV and CDR2 as YYDKDF (reference sequence). The length of the CDR3 is 14 residues. V shed 9 bases and J shed 2 bases, with 14 bases lying between them. The CDR3 DNA reads TGTGCCACTAAAGGGGGGGGTGCCTACAATGAGCAGTTCTTC. It specifies CATKGGGAYNEQFF.